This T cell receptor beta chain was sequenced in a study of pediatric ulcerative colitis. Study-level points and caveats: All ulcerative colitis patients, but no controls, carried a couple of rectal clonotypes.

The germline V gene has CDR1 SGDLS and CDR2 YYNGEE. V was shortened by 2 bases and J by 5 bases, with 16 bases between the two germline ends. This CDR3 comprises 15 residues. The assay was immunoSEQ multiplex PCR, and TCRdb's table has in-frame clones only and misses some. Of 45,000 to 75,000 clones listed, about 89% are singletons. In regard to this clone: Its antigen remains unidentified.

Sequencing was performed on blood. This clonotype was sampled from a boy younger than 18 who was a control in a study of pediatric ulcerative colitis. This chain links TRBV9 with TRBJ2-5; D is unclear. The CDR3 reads CASSVYTTAMETQYF. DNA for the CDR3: TGTGCCAGCAGCGTTTACACGACTGCCATGGAGACCCAGTACTTC.